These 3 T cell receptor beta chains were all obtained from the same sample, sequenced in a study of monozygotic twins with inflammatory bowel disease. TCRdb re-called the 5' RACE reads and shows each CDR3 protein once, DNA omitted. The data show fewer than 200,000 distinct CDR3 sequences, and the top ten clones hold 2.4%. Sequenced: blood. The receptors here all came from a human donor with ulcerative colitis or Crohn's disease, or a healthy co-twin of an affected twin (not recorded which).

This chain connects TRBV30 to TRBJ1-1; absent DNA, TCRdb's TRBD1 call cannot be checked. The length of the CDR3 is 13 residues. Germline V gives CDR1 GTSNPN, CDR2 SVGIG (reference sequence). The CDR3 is CAWSKGVNTEAFF.

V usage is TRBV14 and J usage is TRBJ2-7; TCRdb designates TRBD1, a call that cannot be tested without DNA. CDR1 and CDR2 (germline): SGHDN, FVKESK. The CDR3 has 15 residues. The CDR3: CASSQVWEGSYEQYF.

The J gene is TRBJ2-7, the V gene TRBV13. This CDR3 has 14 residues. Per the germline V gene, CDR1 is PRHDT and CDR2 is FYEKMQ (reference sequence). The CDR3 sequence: CASSFGLAAYEQYF.